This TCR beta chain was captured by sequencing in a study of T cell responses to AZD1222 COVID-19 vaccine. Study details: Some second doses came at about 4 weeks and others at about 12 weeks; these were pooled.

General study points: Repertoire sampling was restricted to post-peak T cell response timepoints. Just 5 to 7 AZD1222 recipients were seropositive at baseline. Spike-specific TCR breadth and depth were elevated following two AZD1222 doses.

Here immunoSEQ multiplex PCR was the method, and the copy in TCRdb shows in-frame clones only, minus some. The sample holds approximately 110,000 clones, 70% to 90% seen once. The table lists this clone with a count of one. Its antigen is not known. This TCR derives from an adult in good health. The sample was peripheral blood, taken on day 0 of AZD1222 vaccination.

In DNA, the CDR3 is TGCGCCAGCAGCCAAGATGGTTTGTTCACCGGGGAGCTGTTTTTT. This encodes CASSQDGLFTGELFF. The chain employs TRBV4-3 and TRBJ2-2; D call uncertain. The V end lost 0 bases, the J end lost 4 bases, and 9 bases lay between the germline ends. Germline V gene sequence: CDR1 LGHNA, CDR2 YSLEER. The CDR3 length is 15 residues.